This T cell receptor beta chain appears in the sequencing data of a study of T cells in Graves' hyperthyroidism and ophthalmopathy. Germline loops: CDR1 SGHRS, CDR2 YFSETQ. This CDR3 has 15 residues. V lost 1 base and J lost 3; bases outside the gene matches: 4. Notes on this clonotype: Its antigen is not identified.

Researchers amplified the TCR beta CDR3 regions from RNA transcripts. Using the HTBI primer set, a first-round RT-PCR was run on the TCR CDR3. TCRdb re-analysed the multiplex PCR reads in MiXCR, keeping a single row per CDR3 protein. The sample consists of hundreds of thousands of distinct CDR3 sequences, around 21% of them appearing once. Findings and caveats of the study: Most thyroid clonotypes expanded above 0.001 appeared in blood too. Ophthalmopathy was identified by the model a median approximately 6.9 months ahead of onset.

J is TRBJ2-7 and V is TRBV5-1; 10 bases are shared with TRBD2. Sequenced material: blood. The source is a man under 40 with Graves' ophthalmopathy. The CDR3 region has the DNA TGCGCCAGCAGCTTGACTAGCGGGGCTAACTACGAGCAGTACTTC. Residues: CASSLTSGANYEQYF.